Below, one T cell receptor (beta chain) is given with its context. This record comes from a study of radiation and T cells in renal cell carcinoma. The table came from immunoSEQ multiplex PCR; TCRdb's copy has only in-frame clones and leaves some out. The table lists about 86,000 clones, about 85% of them singletons. CDR1 is SGHDT, CDR2 YYEEEE, per germline. The length of the CDR3 is 15 residues. V lost 0 bases to trimming and J lost 8 bases; unmatched junction nucleotides: 9. The time point: blood 4 weeks post-SBRT, at nephrectomy. Treatment meaning: 15 Gy SBRT to primary tumor, nephrectomy 4 weeks later. Clear cell pathology was present in this patient's renal cell carcinoma.

Sequencing was performed on blood, taken from a patient whose treatment included radiotherapy and nephrectomy. The source is a man aged 45-65 years with renal cell carcinoma. The chain links TRBV5-6 to TRBJ1-2; TRBD1 matches 8 bases. The DNA for the CDR3 is TGTGCCAGCAGCTTGGGCCTGGACAGGGCTCGGGGCTACACCTTC. Translation: CASSLGLDRARGYTF.